These 30 T cell receptor beta chains came from one sample sequenced in a study of radiation and T cells in renal cell carcinoma. TCRdb's copy holds only in-frame clones and misses some; the assay was immunoSEQ multiplex PCR. The repertoire holds just under 80,000 clones, with around 85% as singletons. Time point given: blood 2 weeks post-SBRT. As for treatment: 15 Gy SBRT to primary tumor, nephrectomy 4 weeks later. Sequencing was performed on blood, taken from a patient whose treatment included radiotherapy and nephrectomy. These receptors were obtained from a woman aged 50 to 65 with renal cell carcinoma.

The chain employs TRBV5-1 and TRBJ2-3, with D tentatively TRBD1 (5 bases). V was shortened by 0 bases and J by 6 bases, with 8 bases between the two germline ends. The CDR3 covers 13 residues. The germline V gene encodes CDR1 SGHRS and CDR2 YFSETQ. This CDR3 reads CASSLEGLDTQYF. For the CDR3, the DNA is TGCGCCAGCAGCTTGGAGGGGTTGGATACGCAGTATTTT.

The rearrangement joins TRBV7-2 to TRBJ2-1; 9 positions match TRBD1. This CDR3 comprises 12 residues. Germline V CDR1 and CDR2: SGHTA, FQGNSA. The V and J ends lost 5 bases and 10 bases, in that order; junction bases with no gene match: 3. CDR3 DNA: TGTGCCAGCAGCCCGACAGGGGGAGAGCAGTTCTTC. Its protein product is CASSPTGGEQFF.

The chain recombines TRBV5-4 with TRBJ2-6, with TRBD1 matching 7 bases. Trimming removed 4 bases from V and 0 bases from J; junction bases left unmatched: 7. The CDR3 has 17 residues. The germline CDR1 and CDR2 sequences are SGHNT and YYREEE (reference sequence). The CDR3 DNA is TGTGCCAGCAGCGAACCCGGGACAGCCTCTGGGGCCAACGTCCTGACTTTC. Translated, it gives CASSEPGTASGANVLTF.

The CDR3 DNA is TGTGCCAGCATCCAGGCGGAGGTCTACGAGCAGTACTTC. Translation gives CASIQAEVYEQYF. The chain has TRBV27 and TRBJ2-7, with TRBD2 as a possible D gene (5 bases). CDR3 size: 13 residues. In germline, CDR1 is MNHEY, CDR2 SMNVEV (reference sequence). V shed 7 bases and J shed 3 bases, with 13 bases lying between them.

This clone was detected once. The chain has TRBV5-1 and TRBJ2-6; perhaps TRBD2 as D (5 bases). The ends were cut back, 1 base at V and 3 bases at J, with 11 bases in the middle. Germline loops: CDR1 SGHRS, CDR2 YFSETQ. This CDR3 has 16 amino acids. The CDR3 sequence: CASSLSPGGGANVLTF. DNA for the CDR3: TGCGCCAGCAGCTTGTCCCCTGGAGGTGGGGCCAACGTCCTGACTTTC.

The chain couples TRBV27 to TRBJ2-1; the D gene is possibly TRBD2 (7 bases). The length of the CDR3 is 17 residues. Germline CDR1 MNHEY, CDR2 SMNVEV (reference sequence). Trimming cost V 5 bases and J 2 bases, with 19 bases left between them. The CDR3 DNA reads TGTGCCAGCAGTCCAATTTCCACAGGGAGGGCCTACAATGAGCAGTTCTTC. It codes for CASSPISTGRAYNEQFF.

The chain couples TRBV6-6 to TRBJ1-6; TRBD1 matches at 9 bases. Germline V gene sequence: CDR1 MNHNY, CDR2 SVGAGI (reference sequence). The CDR3 is 16 amino acids. The ends lost 0 bases at V and 9 bases at J; junction bases unmatched: 6. CDR3 DNA sequence: TGTGCCAGCAGTTACTCGGACAGGGGTTGGGGTTCACCCCTCCACTTT. It translates to CASSYSDRGWGSPLHF.

V and J are TRBV1 and TRBJ1-2; the table's D call, TRBD1, was not checked against the DNA. TRBV1 is annotated as a pseudogene. The CDR3 spans 18 residues. This CDR3 reads CTSSPLCRGRQLDYGYTF. The DNA for the CDR3 is TGCACCAGCAGCCCCCTATGCAGGGGGCGACAACTGGATTATGGCTACACCTTC.

This clone was detected only once. The V call is TRBV18, the J call TRBJ2-5; D gene ambiguous. There are 15 residues in the CDR3. Germline V gene data show CDR1 as KGHSH and CDR2 as LQKENI. V was trimmed by 2 bases and J by 2 bases, leaving 12 bases between them. The CDR3 DNA follows: TGTGCCAGCTCACCAACGGCAGGCATTCAAGAGACCCAGTACTTC. This encodes CASSPTAGIQETQYF.

The chain couples TRBV9 to TRBJ1-5; D remains unclear. The germline CDR1 and CDR2 sequences are SGDLS and YYNGEE. The CDR3 totals 13 residues. Deletions cut 2 bases from V and 4 bases from J, with 7 bases between. For the CDR3, the DNA is TGTGCCAGCAGCGTCCAGGCGAATCAGCCCCAGCATTTT. Translating gives CASSVQANQPQHF. Complete variable domain (other parts from reference TRBV9 and TRBJ1-5): DSGVTQTPKHLITATGQRVTLRCSPRSGDLSVYWYQQSLDQGLQFLIQYYNGEERAKGNILERFSAQQFPDLHSELNLSSLELGDSALYFCASSVQANQPQHFGDGTRLSIL.

This clone was found once. The J gene is TRBJ1-2, the V gene TRBV6-1; D unclear. The V gene's germline CDR1 is MNHNS and CDR2 SASEGT. This CDR3 has 13 amino acids. V was cut by 3 bases and J by 6 bases, with 11 bases left in between. The chain's CDR3 is CASSEEHLNGYTF. CDR3 nucleotides: TGTGCCAGCAGTGAGGAGCATTTGAATGGCTACACCTTC.

The DNA of the CDR3 is TGTGCCAGCATTAAAAACCATCTCTACGAGCAGTACTTC. The encoded protein is CASIKNHLYEQYF. The chain links TRBV11-2 to TRBJ2-7, with D unresolved. Germline CDR1 reads SGHAT; CDR2 reads FQNNGV. Trimming stripped 7 bases from V and 3 bases from J, with 13 bases between. CDR3 size: 13 residues.

This clone was detected only a few times. This chain uses TRBV7-2 with TRBJ2-1, with TRBD2 identical over 12 bases. Germline CDR1 reads SGHTA; CDR2 reads FQGNSA. The CDR3 length is 16 residues. The V segment lost 4 bases and the J segment 10 bases; nucleotides outside the gene matches: 11. The CDR3 sequence: CASSYRASGRGDEQFF. In DNA form, the CDR3 reads TGTGCCAGCAGCTACCGCGCTAGCGGGAGGGGGGACGAGCAGTTCTTC.

The gene calls are TRBV29-1 and TRBJ2-5, with D possibly being TRBD1 (5 bases). Judging by the DNA end, TRBJ2-7 fits better; the J call may be wrong. The germline V gene encodes CDR1 SQVTM and CDR2 ANQGSEA. This CDR3 region has 11 residues. This CDR3 reads CSVGQINEQYF. Written as DNA, the CDR3 is TGCAGCGTTGGACAGATCAACGAGCAGTACTTC.

The chain couples TRBV19 to TRBJ1-5; D call uncertain. CDR3 length equals 12 residues. V lost 2 bases, J lost 10 bases, and 9 bases lay in between. CDR1 is LNHDA, CDR2 SQIVND, per germline (reference sequence). The CDR3 loop reads CASSITHRPQHF. CDR3 DNA: TGTGCCAGTAGTATAACTCACAGACCCCAGCATTTT.

This clone was seen a handful of times. This sequence joins TRBV27 and TRBJ1-1, with D possibly being TRBD1 (5 bases). CDR1 is MNHEY and CDR2 is SMNVEV in the germline V gene (reference sequence). This CDR3 spans 12 amino acids. The V end was cut by 7 bases, the J end by 2 bases, with 8 bases between. For the CDR3, the DNA is TGTGCCAGCAAGAGGGGCAACACTGAAGCTTTCTTT. This sequence encodes CASKRGNTEAFF.

This clone was picked up a small number of times. Written as DNA, the CDR3 is TGTGCCAGCAGCTTGCGGCAGAACACCGGGGAGCTGTTTTTT. It is translated as CASSLRQNTGELFF. This chain uses TRBV7-9 with TRBJ2-2; D call uncertain. The germline V gene encodes CDR1 SEHNR and CDR2 FQNEAQ (reference sequence). CDR3 size: 14 residues. V was clipped by 3 bases and J by 1 base, with 6 bases between them.

V and J are TRBV28 and TRBJ1-1; D is uncertain. The V and J ends lost 5 bases and 3 bases respectively, with 10 bases between them. The germline V gene encodes CDR1 MDHEN and CDR2 SYDVKM. The CDR3 has 13 residues. The CDR3 DNA reads as TGTGCCAGCAGTCCTGGGCGGTACACTGAAGCTTTCTTT. Translation gives CASSPGRYTEAFF.

The V call is TRBV15, the J call TRBJ1-1; TRBD1 matches 8 bases. Germline CDR1 reads LNHNV; CDR2 reads YYDKDF (reference sequence). The CDR3 extends over 16 amino acids. Trimming took 3 bases from V and 0 from J; bases not matched to a gene: 6. The CDR3 DNA sequence: TGTGCCACCAGCAGGGGACAGGTTTTGGTGAACACTGAAGCTTTCTTT. Encoded protein: CATSRGQVLVNTEAFF.

The chain is built from TRBV19 and TRBJ2-7; 7 nucleotides align to TRBD1. The CDR3 consists of 14 residues. V was clipped by 5 bases and J by 5 bases; unmatched bases: 9. The germline CDR1 and CDR2 sequences are LNHDA and SQIVND (reference sequence). CDR3 nucleotides: TGTGCCAGTAGTCAGACAGGGATGGTCCACGAGCAGTACTTC. Its protein product is CASSQTGMVHEQYF.

The rearrangement links TRBV28 to TRBJ1-3, with D perhaps matching TRBD1 (5 bases). Germline lookup yields CDR1 MDHEN and CDR2 SYDVKM. V was shortened by 6 bases and J by 0 bases, with 12 bases between the two germline ends. The CDR3 is 15 residues long. The CDR3 coding sequence is TGTGCCAGCAGAACCGGGACGGACTCTGGAAACACCATATATTTT. It yields the protein CASRTGTDSGNTIYF.

In DNA form, the CDR3 reads TGTGCCAGCAGCTTAATATCAGGGGGCAGGGACACTGAAGCTTTCTTT. Encoded protein: CASSLISGGRDTEAFF. The gene calls are TRBV7-8 and TRBJ1-1; the match to TRBD1 covers 8 bases. With 2 bases clipped from V and 3 bases from J, the junction kept 8 bases outside the gene matches. The germline CDR1 and CDR2 sequences are SGHVS and FQNEAQ. The CDR3 spans 16 residues. Full variable domain (missing parts from reference TRBV7-8 and TRBJ1-1): GAGVSQSPRYKVAKRGQDVALRCDPISGHVSLFWYQQALGQGPEFLTYFQNEAQLDKSGLPSDRFFAERPEGSVSTLKIQRTQQEDSAVYLCASSLISGGRDTEAFFGQGTRLTVV.

The rearrangement uses TRBV7-9 and TRBJ1-2; 8 nucleotides match TRBD1. There are 14 residues in the CDR3. Germline values: CDR1 SEHNR, CDR2 FQNEAQ (reference sequence). V shed 6 bases and J 7 bases; nucleotides not matched to a gene: 10. CDR3 DNA: TGTGCCAGCAGGAGACAGGGGCCTTGGGGTGGCTACACCTTC. It is translated as CASRRQGPWGGYTF.

Points on this clone: A read error may account for a junction end that differs from germline. This sequence joins TRBV28 and TRBJ2-7; the D is unclear. Germline lookup yields CDR1 MDHEN and CDR2 SYDVKM. The CDR3 runs 12 residues. This chain's CDR3 is CASSLSPPQLDF. As DNA, the CDR3 is TGTGCCAGCAGTTTATCTCCCCCCCAACTTGACTTC.

This clone turned up a few times. V and J are TRBV2 and TRBJ2-5, with 12 bases identical to TRBD1. This CDR3 has 14 amino acids. Germline-derived CDR1 and CDR2 are SNHLY and FYNNEI. Losses at the gene ends were 4 bases for V and 9 bases for J; bases not matched to a gene: 6. CDR3 in amino acids: CASSGAGTGGAQYF. The CDR3 region has the DNA TGTGCCAGCAGTGGCGCCGGGACAGGGGGCGCCCAGTACTTC.

V gene TRBV9 combines with J gene TRBJ2-2, with 9 bases that match TRBD2. CDR3 size: 15 residues. The germline V gene encodes CDR1 SGDLS and CDR2 YYNGEE. V trimming: 4 bases; J trimming: 6 bases; junction bases outside the gene matches: 7. In DNA, the CDR3 is TGTGCCAGCAGCCCCGCGGGAGGGAGGGCCGGGGAGCTGTTTTTT. Its translation: CASSPAGGRAGELFF.

The chain is built from TRBV7-2 and TRBJ1-1; D is ambiguous. CDR3 size: 13 residues. V lost 5 bases, J lost 7 bases, and 14 bases lay in between. Germline CDR1 is SGHTA and CDR2 is FQGNSA. The CDR3 loop is CASSPGFWGEAFF. Here the CDR3 DNA reads TGTGCCAGCAGCCCTGGCTTCTGGGGTGAAGCTTTCTTT.

The V gene is TRBV19, the J gene TRBJ1-2; no clear D gene. Germline assignment: CDR1 LNHDA and CDR2 SQIVND (reference sequence). The V and J ends lost 10 bases and 9 bases respectively, with 18 bases between them. The CDR3 sequence is 12 residues long. CDR3 protein: CATEGLGSRYTF. CDR3 bases: TGTGCCACCGAGGGCCTGGGCAGCCGCTACACCTTC.

The CDR3 loop is CASRGAANYGYTF. Written as DNA, the CDR3 is TGTGCCAGTAGAGGGGCAGCTAACTATGGCTACACCTTC. The chain couples TRBV19 to TRBJ1-2, with D perhaps matching TRBD1 (5 bases). With 6 bases removed from V and 0 bases from J, the gap between germline ends came to 8 bases. Germline assignment: CDR1 LNHDA and CDR2 SQIVND (reference sequence). CDR3 size: 13 residues.

The CDR3 loop reads CAISDYSANYGYTF. The CDR3 coding sequence is TGTGCCATCAGCGACTATTCGGCTAACTATGGCTACACCTTC. The rearrangement joins TRBV10-3 to TRBJ1-2, with D unclear. The V end lost 6 bases, the J end lost 0 bases, and 11 bases lay between the germline ends. Germline V gene data show CDR1 as ENHRY and CDR2 as SYGVKD. The CDR3 runs to 14 residues.